Many counts were recorded for the clone carrying this T cell receptor (beta chain). Its antigen is not identified. This sample is part of a study of CD8 T cells in ankylosing spondylitis. General study results and limits: Matched ankylosing spondylitis synovial fluid reportedly contained a significantly enriched population of disease-linked clones. Blood of patients with ankylosing spondylitis appeared to be characterized by a TCR beta motif of eight highly homologous variants. Some motif variants had been reported before (in reactive arthritis synovial fluid and blood).

Quantitative 5'-RACE was performed with molecular barcodes, and it yielded the TCR beta libraries. One entry per CDR3 protein, called by TCRdb with MiXCR from the 5' RACE reads. The sample lists around 75,000 distinct CDR3 sequences, 5.3% occurring once. The germline V gene encodes CDR1 MGHRA and CDR2 YSYEKL. The CDR3 runs to 14 residues. V gave up 4 bases and J gave up 7 bases, with 15 bases separating them. The specimen sequenced was blood, either unsorted or a sorted T cell fraction (not recorded which). The TCR comes from a male donor with ankylosing spondylitis or in good health (not recorded which). The genes are TRBV4-1 and TRBJ2-3; tentatively, D is TRBD1 (6 bases). CDR3 region: CASSPTLDRYTQYF. CDR3 in DNA: TGCGCCAGCAGCCCGACATTAGACAGGTATACGCAGTATTTT.